What follows are 5 T cell receptor beta chains derived from one specimen sequenced in a study of response to subunit inactivated influenza vaccine. TCRdb itself ran the RT-PCR reads through MiXCR, one entry per CDR3 protein. This sample has hundreds of thousands of distinct CDR3 sequences, with roughly 15% found just once. This material consisted of PBMCs from blood, taken 14 to 15 days before vaccination. Receptors originate from a middle-aged man who received an inactivated influenza vaccine.

In this sample, this clonotype turned up a few times. J is TRBJ2-7 and V is TRBV4-1; D gene unclear. V dropped 0 bases and J dropped 2 bases, with 14 bases sitting between them. CDR1 is MGHRA and CDR2 is YSYEKL in the germline V gene. This CDR3 has 16 residues. The chain's CDR3 is CASSQDLSFYTYEQYF. In DNA, the CDR3 is TGCGCCAGCAGCCAAGATCTCTCCTTTTATACCTACGAGCAGTACTTC.

At least ten counts were recorded for this clonotype. The chain carries TRBV29-1 and TRBJ1-1; D not certain. V was pared by 7 bases and J by 2 bases, with 14 bases between. The germline gives CDR1 SQVTM, CDR2 ANQGSEA. The CDR3 loop spans 13 amino acids. In nucleotides, the CDR3 is TGCAGCGCTAAGCCGGGTCTCAACACTGAAGCTTTCTTT. The encoded protein is CSAKPGLNTEAFF.

This clonotype was seen more than once but under ten times. This chain uses TRBV20-1 with TRBJ2-1; 9 positions match TRBD2. V trimming: 4 bases; J trimming: 3 bases; junction bases outside the gene matches: 7. This CDR3 contains 15 residues. Germline CDR1 and CDR2: DFQATT and SNEGSKA (reference sequence). The CDR3: CSAILAGENYNEQFF. Written as DNA, the CDR3 is TGCAGTGCTATTTTAGCGGGAGAAAACTACAATGAGCAGTTCTTC.

This clonotype has a count of ten or more. The chain recombines TRBV12-3 or TRBV12-4 with TRBJ2-3; TRBD2 agrees at 13 bases. With 3 bases clipped from V and 5 bases from J, the junction kept 5 bases outside the gene matches. This CDR3 is 16 amino acids long. CDR3 nucleotide sequence: TGTGCCAGCAGTTTCGGACTAGCGGGGGTTGTAGATACGCAGTATTTT. Its protein product is CASSFGLAGVVDTQYF.

This clonotype showed up just a few times. This chain joins TRBV10-3 and TRBJ2-2, with 10 bases that match TRBD2. The V segment lost 5 bases and the J segment 6 bases; nucleotides outside the gene matches: 12. From germline, CDR1 is ENHRY and CDR2 SYGVKD. The CDR3 is 17 residues long. DNA of the CDR3: TGTGCCATCAGTCTGGGTAGCGGGGGGCCCTCGGCCGGGGAGCTGTTTTTT. It codes for CAISLGSGGPSAGELFF.